Included here is one T cell receptor beta chain sequence, with context. This sample is drawn from a study of blood T cell repertoires in COVID-19. Study-wide context: Acute and convalescent COVID-19 specimens originated in the United States, Italy and Spain. T cells, B-cell-depleted T cells, or PBMCs supplied cDNA or gDNA.

CDR1 SEHNR and CDR2 FQNEAQ come from the germline V gene (reference sequence). This CDR3 spans 14 amino acids. V shed 5 bases and J shed 8 bases, with 18 bases lying between them. As handled by the study authors: Reference gene primer amplification gave nucleated cell count estimates. The repertoire was sequenced with immunoSEQ multiplex PCR; TCRdb's copy has only in-frame clones and lacks some. V, J and clone size reflect that table, while D and trimming were determined from the DNA. The repertoire holds roughly 130,000 clones, with roughly four fifths as singletons. The sequence was collected from a man older than 75 with acute or convalescent COVID-19. The rearrangement joins TRBV7-9 to TRBJ1-1; TRBD1 is a possible D gene (5 bases). The sequencing sample was made of peripheral blood. For the CDR3, the DNA is TGTGCCAGCAGCCCTAATCGGGACTCCCTAGAAGCTTTCTTT. Its protein is CASSPNRDSLEAFF.